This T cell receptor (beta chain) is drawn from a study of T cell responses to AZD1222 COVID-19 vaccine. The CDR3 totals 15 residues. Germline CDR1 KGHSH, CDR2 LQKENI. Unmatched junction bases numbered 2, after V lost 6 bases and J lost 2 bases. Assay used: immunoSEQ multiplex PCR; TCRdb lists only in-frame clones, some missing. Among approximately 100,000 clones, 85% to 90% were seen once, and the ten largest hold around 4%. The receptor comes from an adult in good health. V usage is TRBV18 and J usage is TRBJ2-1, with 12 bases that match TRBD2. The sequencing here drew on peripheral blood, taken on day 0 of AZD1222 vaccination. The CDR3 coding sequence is TGTGCCAGCTCCCTAGCGGGGGGGGCCTACAATGAGCAGTTCTTC. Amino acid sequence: CASSLAGGAYNEQFF.